This T cell receptor beta chain originates from a study of cytomegalovirus exposure and HLA in healthy donors. Researchers ran the PCR with 60 Vbeta and 13 Jbeta primers. TCRdb's copy holds only in-frame clones and misses some; the assay was immunoSEQ multiplex PCR. This sample has 100,000 or so clones, with about 85% found just once. Between the trimmed V and J ends, which lost 3 bases and 0 bases, there was a span of 8 bases. In germline, CDR1 is KGHSH, CDR2 LQKENI. The CDR3 spans 15 residues. Sequenced sample: PBMCs. The chain is built from TRBV18 and TRBJ1-4, with a tentative D call TRBD1 (6 bases). This sequence was found in a man aged 25 to 40 in good health and CMV-seronegative. In nucleotides, the CDR3 is TGTGCCAGCTCACCCAGGACAGCAACTAATGAAAAACTGTTTTTT. Residues: CASSPRTATNEKLFF.